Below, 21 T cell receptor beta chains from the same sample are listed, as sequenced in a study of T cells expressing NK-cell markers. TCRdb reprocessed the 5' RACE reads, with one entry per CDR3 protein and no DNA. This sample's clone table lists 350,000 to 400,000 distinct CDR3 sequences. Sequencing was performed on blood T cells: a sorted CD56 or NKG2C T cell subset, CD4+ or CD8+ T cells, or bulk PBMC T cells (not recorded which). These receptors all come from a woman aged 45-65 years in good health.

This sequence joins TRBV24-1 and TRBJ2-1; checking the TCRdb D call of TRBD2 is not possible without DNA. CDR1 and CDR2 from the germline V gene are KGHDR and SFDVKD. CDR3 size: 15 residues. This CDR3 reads CATEPGLAGYNEQFF.

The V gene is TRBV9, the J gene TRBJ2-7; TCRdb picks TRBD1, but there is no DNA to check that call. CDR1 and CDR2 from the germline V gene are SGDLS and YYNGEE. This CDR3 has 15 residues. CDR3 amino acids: CASSVGTGGTYEQYF.

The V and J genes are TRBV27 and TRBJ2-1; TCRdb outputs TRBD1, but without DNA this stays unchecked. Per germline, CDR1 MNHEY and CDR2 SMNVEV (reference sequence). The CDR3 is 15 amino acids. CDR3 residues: CASSLLDRVWDEQFF.

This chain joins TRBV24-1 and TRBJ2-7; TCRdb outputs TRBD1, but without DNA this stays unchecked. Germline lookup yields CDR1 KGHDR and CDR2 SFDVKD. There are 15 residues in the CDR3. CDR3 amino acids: CATSDYTGGRYEQYF.

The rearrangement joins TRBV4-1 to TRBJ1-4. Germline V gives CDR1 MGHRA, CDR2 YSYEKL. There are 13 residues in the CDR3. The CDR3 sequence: CASSQDFDEKLFF.

CDR3 sequence: CASSLRASGGYTF. The rearrangement uses TRBV12-3 or TRBV12-4 and TRBJ1-2; there is no DNA to check the TCRdb D call of TRBD1. This CDR3 comprises 13 residues.

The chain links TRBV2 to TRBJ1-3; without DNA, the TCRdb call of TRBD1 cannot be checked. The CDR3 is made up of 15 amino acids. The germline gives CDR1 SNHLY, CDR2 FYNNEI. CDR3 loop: CASRGGTNSGNTIYF.

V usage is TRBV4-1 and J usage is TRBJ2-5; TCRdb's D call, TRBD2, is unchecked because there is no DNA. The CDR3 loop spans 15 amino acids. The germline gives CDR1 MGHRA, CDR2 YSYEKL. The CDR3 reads CASSQTRLALETQYF.

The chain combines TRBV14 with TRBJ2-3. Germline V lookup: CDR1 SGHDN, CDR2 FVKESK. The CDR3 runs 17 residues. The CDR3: CASSHRQLDPSTDTQYF.

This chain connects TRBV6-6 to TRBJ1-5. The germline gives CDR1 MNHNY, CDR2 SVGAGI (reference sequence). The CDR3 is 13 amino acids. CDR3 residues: CASSYIGNQPQHF.

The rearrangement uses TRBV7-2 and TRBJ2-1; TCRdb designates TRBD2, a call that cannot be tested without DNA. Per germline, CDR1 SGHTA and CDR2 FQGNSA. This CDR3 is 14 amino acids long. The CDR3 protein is CASSFAGLRVEQFF. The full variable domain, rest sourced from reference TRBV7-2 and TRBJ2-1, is GAGVSQSPSNKVTEKGKDVELRCDPISGHTALYWYRQSLGQGLEFLIYFQGNSAPDKSGLPSDRFSAERTGGSVSTLTIQRTQQEDSAVYLCASSFAGLRVEQFFGPGTRLTVL.

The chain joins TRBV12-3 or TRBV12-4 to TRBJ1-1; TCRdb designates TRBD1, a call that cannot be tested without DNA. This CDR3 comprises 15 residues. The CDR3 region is CASRRTGSGNTEAFF.

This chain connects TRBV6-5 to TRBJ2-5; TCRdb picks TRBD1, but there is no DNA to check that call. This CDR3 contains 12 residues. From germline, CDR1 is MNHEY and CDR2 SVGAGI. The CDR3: CAGGDTQETQYF.

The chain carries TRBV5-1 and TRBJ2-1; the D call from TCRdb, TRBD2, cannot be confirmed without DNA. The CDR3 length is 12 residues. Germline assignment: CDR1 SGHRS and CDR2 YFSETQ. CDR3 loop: CASMRESFEQFF.

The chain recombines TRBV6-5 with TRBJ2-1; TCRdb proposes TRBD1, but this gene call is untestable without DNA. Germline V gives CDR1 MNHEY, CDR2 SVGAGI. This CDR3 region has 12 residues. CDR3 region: CASSTRVGEQFF.

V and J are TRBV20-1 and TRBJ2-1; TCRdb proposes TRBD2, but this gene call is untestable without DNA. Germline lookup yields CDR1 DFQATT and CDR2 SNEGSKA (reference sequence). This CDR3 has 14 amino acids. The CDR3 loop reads CSAKLALILNEQFF.

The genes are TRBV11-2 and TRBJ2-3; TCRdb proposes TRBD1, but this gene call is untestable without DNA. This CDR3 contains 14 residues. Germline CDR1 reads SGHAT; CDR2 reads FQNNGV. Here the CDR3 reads CASGGGTRTDTQYF.

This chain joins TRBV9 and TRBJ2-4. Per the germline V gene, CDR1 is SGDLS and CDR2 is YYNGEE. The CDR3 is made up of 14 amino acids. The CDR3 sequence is CASSVGETLNIQYF.

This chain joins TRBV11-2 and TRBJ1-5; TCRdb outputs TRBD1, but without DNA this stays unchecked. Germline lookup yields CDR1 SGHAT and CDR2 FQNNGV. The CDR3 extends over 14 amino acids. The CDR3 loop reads CASSLALDGQPQHF.

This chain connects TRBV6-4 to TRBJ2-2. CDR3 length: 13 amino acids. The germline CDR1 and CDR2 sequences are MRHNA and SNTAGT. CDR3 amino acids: CASSERFTGELFF.

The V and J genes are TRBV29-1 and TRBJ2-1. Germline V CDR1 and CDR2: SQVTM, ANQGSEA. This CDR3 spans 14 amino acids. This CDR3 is CSVVSRSSYNEQFF.